A selection of T cell receptor beta chains follows, all from one sample in a study of T cells in Graves' hyperthyroidism and ophthalmopathy. TCRdb redid the calling of the multiplex PCR reads with MiXCR, one entry per CDR3 protein. The profile shows roughly 840,000 distinct CDR3 sequences, 38% of them singletons. The sample taken for sequencing was blood. Receptors originate from a young man with Graves' hyperthyroidism. CDR3s leave out the opening cysteine and the closing phenylalanine or tryptophan.

j_gene	v_gene	CDR3aa
TRBJ1-1	TRBV2	AGRGHGTVNTEAF
TRBJ1-1	TRBV7-2	ASSSIRYRDRDRAF
TRBJ2-7	TRBV20-1	SAPLHRDYEQY
TRBJ2-2	TRBV20-1	SAFLNLLGANTGELF
TRBJ2-7	TRBV7-9	ASSQDSGLWREQY
TRBJ2-7	TRBV9	ASSVGLASEQY
TRBJ2-1	TRBV5-6	ASSLGRRSIQF
TRBJ1-2	TRBV7-2	ASSQGGRGGGGYT
TRBJ2-2	TRBV11-2	ASSFGAGPRPGELF
TRBJ2-5	TRBV2	ASSELGTQY
TRBJ1-2	TRBV6-6	ASSKSGAHYGYT
TRBJ2-6	TRBV19	ASTTPTPGTGGPGANVLT
TRBJ2-5	TRBV25-1	ASTAGGREAQY
TRBJ2-7	TRBV10-2	ASTGTGGLEQY
TRBJ2-1	TRBV29-1	SVERDRYNEQF
TRBJ1-2	TRBV4-1	ASSQEPGPTYGYT
TRBJ2-7	TRBV7-9	ASSSSSSYEQY
TRBJ1-1	TRBV7-9	ASSLAGGAPREAF
TRBJ1-6	TRBV24-1	ATTTGQGHSPLH
TRBJ1-5	TRBV9	ASSLVGQGSNQPQH
TRBJ2-5	TRBV15	ATSADKFSGRFEETQY
TRBJ2-7	TRBV15	ATSRGPLGFGYEQY
TRBJ1-1	TRBV29-1	SVEEGEAF
TRBJ1-2	TRBV19	ASSPRERTYGYT
TRBJ1-3	TRBV7-9	ASSGQGVLVGNTIY
TRBJ1-4	TRBV9	ASSVGGGTGTNEKLF
TRBJ2-7	TRBV7-8	ASSATSGRYGEQY
TRBJ1-5	TRBV5-6	ASSFGRGGYQPQH
TRBJ2-3	TRBV29-1	SIQDHTDTQY
TRBJ2-2	TRBV7-7	ASSSALGSGGWSGELF
TRBJ2-2	TRBV9	ASTSDVGNTGELF
TRBJ2-2	TRBV12-3/TRBV12-4	ASSRTGRNTGELF
TRBJ2-7	TRBV7-2	ASSFRRGPAYEQY